Below are 10 T cell receptor beta chains sequenced from a single sample in a study of glioma-infiltrating T cells after dendritic cell vaccination. Profiling relied on immunoSEQ multiplex PCR, and the TCRdb table lists in-frame clones only, not all of them. Counted here are 93,000 or so clones, 81% occurring once; the ten biggest clones make up less than 15%. The sequences come from blood, collected before dendritic cell vaccination. Receptors originate from a human donor with glioblastoma.

The rearrangement links TRBV5-1 to TRBJ2-1, with D hard to call. CDR1 is SGHRS, CDR2 YFSETQ, per germline. V lost 1 base and J 0 bases, leaving 11 bases between the germline ends. CDR3 length: 16 amino acids. The CDR3 coding sequence is TGCGCCAGCAGCTTGCTGGCCTCCAGCTCCTACAATGAGCAGTTCTTC. This gives the protein CASSLLASSSYNEQFF. The entire variable domain, with the rest obtained from reference TRBV5-1 and TRBJ2-1, is as follows: KAGVTQTPRYLIKTRGQQVTLSCSPISGHRSVSWYQQTPGQGLQFLFEYFSETQRNKGNFPGRFSGRQFSNSRSEMNVSTLELGDSALYLCASSLLASSSYNEQFFGPGTRLTVL.

The chain uses TRBV5-1 and TRBJ2-7; 11 nucleotides match TRBD2. V dropped 4 bases and J dropped 3; count of bases not matched to a gene: 6. The CDR3 contains 15 residues. The V gene's germline CDR1 is SGHRS and CDR2 YFSETQ. The chain's CDR3 is CASSPGLAGYYEQYF. CDR3 sequence (DNA): TGCGCCAGCAGCCCCGGACTAGCGGGTTACTACGAGCAGTACTTC.

The V and J genes are TRBV5-5 and TRBJ1-1; perhaps TRBD1 as D (6 bases). The CDR3 has 14 amino acids. The germline V and J ends were trimmed by 0 bases and 4 bases, with 10 bases remaining between them. Germline assignment: CDR1 SGHKS and CDR2 YYEKEE (reference sequence). CDR3 in amino acids: CASSLGGGGTEAFF. For the CDR3, the DNA is TGTGCCAGCAGCTTGGGGGGGGGCGGCACTGAAGCTTTCTTT.

The V and J genes are TRBV4-2 and TRBJ2-1; 8 nucleotides match TRBD2. The CDR3 is 14 amino acids. CDR1 and CDR2 (germline): LGHNA, YNFKEQ. With 2 bases clipped from V and 7 bases from J, the junction kept 4 bases outside the gene matches. The CDR3 reads CASSQPSGGNEQFF. The DNA for the CDR3 is TGTGCCAGCAGCCAACCAAGCGGGGGTAATGAGCAGTTCTTC.

The count of this clone is one. V is TRBV19 and J is TRBJ1-4, with D uncertain. Trimming stripped 6 bases from V and 8 bases from J, with 16 bases between. The CDR3 has 14 residues. Germline CDR1 reads LNHDA; CDR2 reads SQIVND (reference sequence). CDR3 bases: TGTGCCAGTAGGGTGCTCTCAGGCCCCGAAAAACTGTTTTTT. Its protein product is CASRVLSGPEKLFF.

V gene TRBV5-1 combines with J gene TRBJ2-1; 9 positions agree with TRBD2. CDR3 size: 16 residues. CDR1 and CDR2 from the germline V gene are SGHRS and YFSETQ. Trimming cost V 4 bases and J 1 base; bases outside gene matches: 6. CDR3 nucleotides: TGCGCCAGCAGCGACAATAGCGGGAGATCCTACAATGAGCAGTTCTTC. As protein: CASSDNSGRSYNEQFF.

The chain combines TRBV9 with TRBJ2-3, with D hard to call. The V end lost 0 bases, the J end lost 2 bases, and 7 bases lay between the germline ends. This CDR3 contains 14 residues. From germline, CDR1 is SGDLS and CDR2 YYNGEE. CDR3 DNA: TGTGCCAGCAGCGTAGGTATAGACACAGATACGCAGTATTTT. Translating gives CASSVGIDTDTQYF.

This chain connects TRBV6-5 to TRBJ1-4; 7 nucleotides agree with TRBD1. The V gene's germline CDR1 is MNHEY and CDR2 SVGAGI. CDR3 length: 14 amino acids. J was trimmed by 8 bases and V by 4 bases; bases with no gene match: 7. The CDR3 protein is CASSLQGHEEKLFF. The CDR3 coding sequence is TGTGCCAGCAGTTTACAGGGGCACGAAGAAAAACTGTTTTTT.

This clone was seen a few times. The J gene is TRBJ1-3, the V gene TRBV12-5; no clear D. CDR1 and CDR2 (germline): LGHNT, FRNRAP. The CDR3 runs to 13 residues. V was shortened by 9 bases and J by 2 bases, with 11 bases between the two germline ends. The CDR3 region is CASRRTTGNTIYF. The CDR3, as DNA: TGTGCTAGCAGGCGTACAACTGGAAACACCATATATTTT.

This clone has only one observation. V is TRBV30 and J is TRBJ2-7, with 7 bases fitting TRBD1. The germline gives CDR1 GTSNPN, CDR2 SVGIG (reference sequence). The CDR3 is made up of 16 amino acids. V dropped 3 bases and J dropped 3; count of bases not matched to a gene: 14. CDR3 protein: CAWSAFLTGAGYEQYF. Here the CDR3 DNA reads TGTGCCTGGAGCGCATTTTTAACAGGGGCCGGCTACGAGCAGTACTTC.